The rows below give T cell receptor beta chains drawn from one sample of a study of control samples from healthy donors and cancer patients. Repertoires were generated with immunoSEQ multiplex PCR, while TCRdb's copy carries only in-frame clones and drops some. Found here are around 110,000 clones, more than 75% of them singletons; the top ten hold approximately 2.2%. Material for sequencing was blood. These receptors originate from a woman in her seventies in good health. Both conserved end residues are part of each CDR3.

TRBV27	TRBJ2-3	CASSRALALATDTQYF
TRBV5-4	TRBJ2-2	CASSWGLEDTGELFF
TRBV19	TRBJ2-5	CASSMGGSGDQETQYF
TRBV12-3/TRBV12-4	TRBJ1-2	CASRPNQLTVDTF
TRBV7-9	TRBJ1-6	CASSLQGGQGSPLHF
TRBV4-2	TRBJ2-3	CASSQGQRGAGDTQYF
TRBV7-2	TRBJ1-3	CASSLSSGNTIYF
TRBV7-9	TRBJ2-3	CASSSDGWGGVSTDTQYF
TRBV11-2	TRBJ1-4	CASSLVTEKLFF
TRBV5-1	TRBJ2-5	CASSLGQLAGGQETQYF
TRBV29-1	TRBJ1-2	CSAGGEDGYTF
TRBV5-1	TRBJ2-7	CASSLAQPLDEQYF
TRBV24-1	TRBJ1-5	CATKEDRRNQPQHF
TRBV7-9	TRBJ1-1	CASSLDWTGIMNTEAFF
TRBV19	TRBJ1-4	CASRTDPNEKLFF
TRBV7-2	TRBJ2-7	CASSLGTTGGREQYF
TRBV11-1	TRBJ1-1	CASSDYRGQGAFF
TRBV7-9	TRBJ1-4	CASSLAQQKLFF
TRBV3-1/TRBV3-2	TRBJ2-1	CASSGGAPAYNEQFF
TRBV9	TRBJ1-1	CASSVGEMNEAFF
TRBV2	TRBJ2-3	CASSGRLVADTQYF
TRBV6-5	TRBJ1-6	CASSDARGYNSPLHF
TRBV27	TRBJ1-4	CASSPWMQTNEKLFF
TRBV12-3/TRBV12-4	TRBJ1-3	CASSPGAGNTIYF
TRBV20-1	TRBJ1-1	CSWRGGTEAFF
TRBV2	TRBJ1-1	CASRENTEAFF
TRBV7-2	TRBJ2-3	CASSISLAADTQYF
TRBV18	TRBJ1-5	CASSPSSNQPQHF
TRBV6-1	TRBJ1-1	CASSDNGRATEAFF
TRBV7-2	TRBJ2-7	CASSRDRGYEQYF
TRBV7-9	TRBJ2-5	CASSWGTPVVGETQYF
TRBV19	TRBJ1-1	CASKPQSTEAFF
TRBV11-1	TRBJ2-3	CASSLAASGGADTQYF
TRBV7-2	TRBJ1-2	CASSLGGGRIYGYTF
TRBV5-1	TRBJ2-2	CASSLATGAGELFF
TRBV3-1/TRBV3-2	TRBJ2-3	CATARSGGTDTQYF
TRBV6-1	TRBJ2-7	CASSEGGRSYEQYF
TRBV15	TRBJ2-1	CATSTGTGSYNEQFF
TRBV5-6	TRBJ2-4	CASSLVAGGDIQYF
TRBV7-9	TRBJ1-1	CASSLAPGLDTEAFF
TRBV4-3	TRBJ1-4	CASSLTGVGSEKLFF
TRBV7-6	TRBJ1-1	CASSLSGPNTEAFF
TRBV27	TRBJ1-1	CASRSADLGMNTEAFF
TRBV4-1	TRBJ1-2	CASSPAGGGAGRYTF
TRBV12-3/TRBV12-4	TRBJ1-3	CAIPSGNTIYF
TRBV18	TRBJ2-5	CASSPGALRASETQYF
TRBV5-5	TRBJ1-4	CASSFGSVGNLEKLFF
TRBV6-5	TRBJ1-4	CASSYSGRRSEKLFF
TRBV14	TRBJ2-4	CASSPRGGAKNIQYF
TRBV19	TRBJ2-1	CASSIGQSSSYNEQFF
TRBV12-5	TRBJ1-4	CASGLGLDSFNTGVREKLFF
TRBV12-5	TRBJ2-2	CASGLVQGNTGELFF
TRBV7-9	TRBJ2-3	CASSVPGGDTDTQYF
TRBV24-1	TRBJ2-1	CATSDEYHNEQFF
TRBV11-3	TRBJ2-1	CASSPMRAVSSYNEQFF